Listed below are T cell receptor beta chains from one sample, sequenced in a study of technical replicates of blood from several donors. Profiling relied on immunoSEQ multiplex PCR, and the TCRdb table lists in-frame clones only, not all of them. The repertoire holds about 83,000 clones, with over 85% as singletons. The sample taken for sequencing was T cells isolated from PBMCs. Source of these receptors: a human donor in good health. Both conserved end residues are part of each CDR3. D genes are given only for firm matches. Expanded clones get a size class; other rows say once, few or many, or leave the size out.

>TRBJ1-6|18|once|.|TRBV7-8
CASSPLGIGQIYNSPLHF
TGTGCCAGCAGCCCCCTGGGGATCGGACAGATTTATAATTCACCCCTCCACTTT
>TRBJ2-5|16|.|TRBD1|TRBV5-1
CASSLGQGAAQETQYF
TGCGCCAGCAGCTTGGGACAGGGCGCTGCGCAAGAGACCCAGTACTTC
>TRBJ1-3|16|.|.|TRBV19
CASSIRPEFSGNTIYF
TGTGCCAGTAGTATACGTCCGGAGTTCTCTGGAAACACCATATATTTT
>TRBJ1-3|14|.|.|TRBV28
CATFGMSSGNTIYF
TGTGCCACCTTCGGGATGAGCTCTGGAAACACCATATATTTT
>TRBJ2-7|14|.|TRBD1|TRBV9
CASSETGGSYEQYF
TGTGCCAGCAGCGAGACAGGGGGTTCCTACGAGCAGTACTTC
>TRBJ2-7|13|.|TRBD2|TRBV19
CASSLGGSYEQYF
TGTGCCAGTAGTCTCGGGGGGTCCTACGAGCAGTACTTC
>TRBJ2-2|15|.|.|TRBV7-8
CASSPRTQDTGELFF
TGTGCCAGCAGCCCCCGGACTCAAGACACCGGGGAGCTGTTTTTT
>TRBJ2-6|16|.|.|TRBV5-1
CASSLAGVSGANVLTF
TGCGCCAGCAGCTTGGCCGGGGTCTCTGGGGCCAACGTCCTGACTTTC
>TRBJ2-1|14|once|.|TRBV11-2
CASSLVVWGDEQFF
TGTGCCAGCAGCCTCGTGGTATGGGGCGATGAGCAGTTCTTC
>TRBJ2-5|14|.|.|TRBV30
CAWMGTGTTETQYF
TGTGCCTGGATGGGAACAGGGACGACGGAGACCCAGTACTTC
>TRBJ1-6|14|.|TRBD1|TRBV15
CATSPGQMNSPLHF
TGTGCCACCAGCCCGGGACAGATGAATTCACCCCTCCACTTT
>TRBJ1-2|13|.|.|TRBV28
CASSWTTDMGYTF
TGTGCCAGCAGTTGGACGACAGATATGGGGTACACCTTC
>TRBJ2-7|17|.|.|TRBV5-1
CASSPGLPGTTSYEQYF
TGCGCCAGCAGCCCAGGGCTTCCCGGGACAACCTCCTACGAGCAGTACTTC
>TRBJ2-7|13|.|.|TRBV5-1
CASHDRVSYEQYF
TGCGCCAGTCACGATCGAGTCTCCTACGAGCAGTACTTC
>TRBJ1-2|12|.|.|TRBV30
CAWSRQLYSYTF
TGTGCCTGGAGTAGACAACTCTATAGCTACACCTTC
>TRBJ2-1|15|.|.|TRBV29-1
CSVEYRGRAYNEQFF
TGCAGCGTTGAATATAGGGGGAGGGCCTACAATGAGCAGTTCTTC
>TRBJ2-7|16|.|.|TRBV28
CASSLLISETNYEQYF
TGTGCCAGCAGCTTACTGATAAGTGAAACAAACTACGAGCAGTACTTC
>TRBJ1-1|16|.|.|TRBV9
CASSVGGSWSNTEAFF
TGTGCCAGCAGCGTAGGGGGCTCTTGGTCGAACACTGAAGCTTTCTTT
>TRBJ2-7|15|.|.|TRBV5-1
CASSSLDSQRYEQYF
TGCGCCAGCAGCTCACTGGACAGTCAACGCTACGAGCAGTACTTC
>TRBJ1-5|16|.|TRBD1|TRBV19
CATRPTGQGAGQPQHF
TGTGCCACCCGCCCAACGGGACAGGGGGCTGGACAGCCCCAGCATTTT
>TRBJ2-7|14|.|TRBD2|TRBV7-9
CASTSGLAGYEQYF
TGTGCCAGCACCTCAGGGCTAGCGGGATACGAGCAGTACTTC
>TRBJ2-2|17|.|TRBD2|TRBV5-6
CASSSLRAGGNTGELFF
TGTGCCAGCAGCTCCCTAAGAGCGGGGGGGAACACCGGGGAGCTGTTTTTT
>TRBJ2-3|9|once|.|TRBV21-1
CARKEGQYF
TGTGCCAGAAAAGAGGGGCAGTATTTT
>TRBJ1-3|16|.|.|TRBV18
CASSPSGLLSGNTIYF
TGTGCCAGCTCACCATCAGGGTTGCTCTCTGGAAACACCATATATTTT
>TRBJ1-6|14|once|TRBD1|TRBV6-4
CASSDDDRDSPLHF
TGTGCCAGCAGTGACGACGACAGGGATTCACCCCTCCACTTT
>TRBJ1-1|13|.|.|TRBV4-1
CASSHGQNTEAFF
TGCGCCAGCAGCCATGGACAGAACACTGAAGCTTTCTTT
>TRBJ2-3|14|.|.|TRBV19
CASKPTGSTDTQYF
TGTGCCAGTAAGCCGACAGGTAGCACAGATACGCAGTATTTT
>TRBJ1-2|13|.|TRBD1|TRBV2
CASRTEGAGGYTF
TGTGCCAGCAGGACAGAGGGGGCCGGTGGCTACACCTTC
>TRBJ2-7|15|.|.|TRBV19
CASSIDHRGAYEQYF
TGTGCCAGTAGTATAGATCACCGGGGAGCGTACGAGCAGTACTTC
>TRBJ1-1|15|.|.|TRBV5-1
CASSLARGGGTEAFF
TGCGCCAGCAGCTTGGCACGAGGGGGTGGCACTGAAGCTTTCTTT
>TRBJ2-1|16|.|.|TRBV6-4
CASSDRRGSPYNEQFF
TGTGCCAGCAGTGACCGGCGTGGTAGCCCGTACAATGAGCAGTTCTTC